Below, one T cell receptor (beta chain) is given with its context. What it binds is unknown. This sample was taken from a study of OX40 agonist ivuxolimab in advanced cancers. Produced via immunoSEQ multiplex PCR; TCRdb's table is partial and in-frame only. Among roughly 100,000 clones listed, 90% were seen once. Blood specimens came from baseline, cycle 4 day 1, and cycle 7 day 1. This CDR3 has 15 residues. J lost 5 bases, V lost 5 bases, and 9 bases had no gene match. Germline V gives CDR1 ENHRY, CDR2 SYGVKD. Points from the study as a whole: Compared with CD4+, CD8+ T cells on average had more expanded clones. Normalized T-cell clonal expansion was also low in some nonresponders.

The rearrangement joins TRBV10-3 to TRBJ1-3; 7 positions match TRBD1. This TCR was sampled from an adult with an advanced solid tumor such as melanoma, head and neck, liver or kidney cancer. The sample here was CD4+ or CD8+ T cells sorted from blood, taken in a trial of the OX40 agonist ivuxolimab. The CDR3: CAISNTGDRRNTIYF. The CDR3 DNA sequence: TGTGCCATCAGTAATACAGGGGATCGCAGAAACACCATATATTTT.